Below, 13 T cell receptor beta chains from the same sample are listed, as sequenced in a study of T-cell memory formation after mild COVID-19. A single record per CDR3 protein comes from TCRdb applying MiXCR to the 5' RACE reads. The sample yields approximately 260,000 distinct CDR3 sequences, around 15% seen once. Sequenced input: PBMCs or a T cell subset sorted from them (not recorded which). These receptor sequences come from a man between 18 and 35 years old who had mild COVID-19 (a few samples of this study predate the infection). Cell type and time point are not known.

This clonotype was counted a few times. The chain recombines TRBV12-3 or TRBV12-4 with TRBJ1-6; maybe TRBD1 (5 bases). Trimming took 6 bases from V and 7 from J, leaving 13 bases between them. The CDR3 runs to 14 residues. The CDR3 sequence is CASRTGLPNSPLHF. DNA for the CDR3: TGTGCCAGCAGAACGGGACTTCCGAATTCACCCCTCCACTTT.

This clonotype was seen a few times. This sequence joins TRBV7-6 and TRBJ2-7, with D tentatively TRBD1 (6 bases). Germline values: CDR1 SGHVS, CDR2 FNYEAQ. This CDR3 spans 15 amino acids. V was cut by 0 bases and J by 1 base, with 10 bases left in between. The CDR3 DNA follows: TGTGCCAGCAGCTTAGCGGCAGGGGAGTCCTACGAGCAGTACGTC. Residues: CASSLAAGESYEQYV.

This clonotype was picked up a small number of times. V is TRBV18 and J is TRBJ2-7, with D perhaps assigned TRBD1 or TRBD2 (5 bases each). V lost 3 bases and J lost 1, with 10 bases in between. CDR3 length equals 14 residues. In germline, CDR1 is KGHSH, CDR2 LQKENI. In DNA form, the CDR3 reads TGTGCCAGCTCACCTGGGGACGGTTCCTACGAGCAGTACTTC. It specifies CASSPGDGSYEQYF.

The chain has TRBV29-1 and TRBJ2-4; the D gene is possibly TRBD1 (5 bases). Trimming took 4 bases from V and 5 from J, leaving 18 bases between them. The CDR3 extends over 15 amino acids. Germline assignment: CDR1 SQVTM and CDR2 ANQGSEA. CDR3 amino acids: CSVVGDQGVENIQYF. The CDR3 nucleotides read TGCAGCGTTGTGGGCGATCAGGGTGTGGAAAACATTCAGTACTTC. The full variable domain, rest sourced from reference TRBV29-1 and TRBJ2-4, is SAVISQKPSRDICQRGTSLTIQCQVDSQVTMMFWYRQQPGQSLTLIATANQGSEATYESGFVIDKFPISRPNLTFSTLTVSNMSPEDSSIYLCSVVGDQGVENIQYFGAGTRLSVL.

This clonotype was seen more than once but under ten times. The chain joins TRBV5-1 to TRBJ1-1; D uncertain. The CDR3 has 14 residues. V lost 0 bases and J 1 base, leaving 7 bases between the germline ends. Germline CDR1 reads SGHRS; CDR2 reads YFSETQ. The CDR3 protein is CASSLASANTEAFF. The CDR3, as DNA: TGCGCCAGCAGCTTGGCCTCGGCGAACACTGAAGCTTTCTTT.

This clonotype has more than one count but fewer than ten. The CDR3 region has the DNA TGTGCCAGCAGGCACAGTGCTTTGATACAGTTCTTC. Its protein is CASRHSALIQFF. The chain joins TRBV28 to TRBJ2-1; D ambiguous. V lost 6 bases and J lost 13, with 16 bases in between. The CDR3 sequence is 12 residues long. Germline V lookup: CDR1 MDHEN, CDR2 SYDVKM.

This clonotype was seen a handful of times. The J gene is TRBJ2-3, the V gene TRBV11-1; TRBD2 aligns across 11 bases. V lost 3 bases, J lost 1 base, and 9 bases stayed unmatched. Germline CDR1 reads SGHAT; CDR2 reads FQDESV (reference sequence). The CDR3 covers 18 residues. CDR3 sequence (DNA): TGTGCCAGCAGCTTCTACTCACTAGCGGGGGCCCGCACAGATACGCAGTATTTT. Residues: CASSFYSLAGARTDTQYF.

This clonotype has more than one count but fewer than ten. The chain recombines TRBV29-1 with TRBJ2-7; maybe TRBD2 (6 bases). Germline loops: CDR1 SQVTM, CDR2 ANQGSEA. The CDR3 contains 13 residues. V lost 4 bases to trimming and J lost 6 bases, with 16 bases between them. CDR3 sequence (DNA): TGCAGCGTTGTAGCGGACAAGGCCTCCGAGCAGTACTTC. This sequence encodes CSVVADKASEQYF.

This clonotype was seen only a few times. The chain links TRBV7-2 to TRBJ2-6; D is unclear. V lost 5 bases and J lost 3, with 5 bases in between. The germline V gene has CDR1 SGHTA and CDR2 FQGNSA. The CDR3 is 13 residues long. This chain's CDR3 is CASSISGANVLTF. In DNA, the CDR3 is TGTGCCAGCAGCATCAGTGGGGCCAACGTCCTGACTTTC. The full variable domain, completed using reference TRBV7-2 and TRBJ2-6, is GAGVSQSPSNKVTEKGKDVELRCDPISGHTALYWYRQSLGQGLEFLIYFQGNSAPDKSGLPSDRFSAERTGGSVSTLTIQRTQQEDSAVYLCASSISGANVLTFGAGSRLTVL.

This clonotype was picked up a small number of times. In DNA form, the CDR3 reads TGTGCCAGCAGCCCCCAGCGAGATACGCAGTATTTT. Protein product: CASSPQRDTQYF. This chain links TRBV7-2 with TRBJ2-3; no reliable D call. Trimming left V 5 bases short and J 5 bases short, with 8 bases between. Germline V lookup: CDR1 SGHTA, CDR2 FQGNSA. This CDR3 is 12 amino acids long.

The V and J genes are TRBV12-3 or TRBV12-4 and TRBJ2-2, with D possibly TRBD1 on 5 matching bases. Trimming removed 3 bases from V and 4 bases from J, with 12 bases in between. This CDR3 contains 15 residues. The CDR3 loop is CASSLYGASTGELFF. CDR3 coding DNA: TGTGCCAGCAGTTTGTATGGGGCGAGCACCGGGGAGCTGTTTTTT.

The chain is built from TRBV7-8 and TRBJ2-6, with a tentative D call TRBD1 (6 bases). This CDR3 spans 16 amino acids. Per the germline V gene, CDR1 is SGHVS and CDR2 is FQNEAQ. Trimming removed 4 bases at V and 3 bases at J, with 13 bases between. Written as DNA, the CDR3 is TGTGCCAGCAGCTCATACAGGGCCGGTGGGGCCAACGTCCTGACTTTC. This translates into CASSSYRAGGANVLTF.

This chain uses TRBV24-1 with TRBJ2-3; D unclear. The CDR3 spans 18 residues. Trimming removed 0 bases at V and 5 bases at J, with 20 bases between. Germline CDR1 is KGHDR and CDR2 is SFDVKD. The CDR3 loop is CATSDLDSALGLGDTQYF. CDR3 nucleotide sequence: TGTGCCACCAGTGATTTGGATTCGGCTCTCGGGCTGGGAGATACGCAGTATTTT.